The T cell receptor beta chain described here comes from a study of T cell responses to AZD1222 COVID-19 vaccine (dated by TCRdb to 2020 to 2023). Turning to the overall study: TCR sequencing was performed for roughly 250 trial participants, of whom about 200 were given two doses of AZD1222 and 26 were given two doses of MenACWY control vaccine. Trial participants were enrolled by age into 18-55, 56-69 and 70-plus year subgroups, with roughly 160, 29 and 62 TCR-sequenced participants respectively.

Study-wide findings and limitations: Conclusions about previously exposed vaccinees are limited, since just five or six AZD1222 recipients were seropositive for SARS-CoV-2 at baseline. Participants were mostly white British, with more females than males. The authors suggested clonal diversity may have been underestimated. Because no day 14 peak-response samples were available, the repertoires could be characterized only after the peak T cell response. Reportedly, close to half of the unique spike-specific TCRs recognized epitopes lying outside the regions that are mutated in the B.1.351 and B.1.1.7 variants. In the small 56-69-year group, the increase in depth fell short of significance, most likely because of low power. After two AZD1222 doses, both the breadth and the depth of spike-specific TCRs were significantly higher than at day 0 and than in MenACWY recipients. The whole spike protein was spanned by vaccine-associated CD4 TCRs, and dominant responses were seen in regions 160-218 and 743-854.

To note about this clone: Its antigen is unknown. There are no base qualities to consult, and no much larger clone falls within one base.

In the germline V gene, CDR1 corresponds to SGHRS and CDR2 to YFSETQ. Taken from cysteine to phenylalanine, the CDR3 has 16 residues. Of the read, only the CDR3 DNA is kept; its 48 bases are in frame from base 1. The germline V and J ends show losses of 1 base and 7 bases respectively, and no gene match explains 10 bases of the junction. The time point label, as the study defines it: baseline before first vaccination. Interpreted using the paper, the treatment or condition label stands for: meningococcal conjugate vaccine given as trial control. The vaccinee samples were drawn from two UK trials, COV001 and COV002, one of which was a single-blind randomized controlled phase 2/3 trial testing AZD1222 (ChAdOx1 nCoV-19) in healthy adults. For TCRbeta chain sequencing, PBMC samples from trial participants were taken at day 0 and at day 28 after the second dose. The CDR3 regions of human TCRbeta chains were analyzed by immunosequencing. The authors processed their data as follows. TCRs in the repertoires were matched against a reference library of SARS-CoV-2-specific TCRs that had been generated with the MIRA antigen-specificity platform. Breadth was defined as the fraction of unique TCRs that were SARS-CoV-2-associated. Depth was defined as the fraction of total T cells that were SARS-CoV-2-associated. Using the MIRA data, every spike-specific TCR was mapped to the spike region that the TCR reacted to and assigned to either a CD4 or a CD8 class. Log10-transformed breadth and depth values were compared by one-way ANOVA with Sidak's multiple comparisons tests. Drawn from immuneACCESS, this table holds only the in-frame rearrangements with V and J called that TCRdb kept. Clones are partly lost; checked studies trace under half to an unresolved V gene and leave the rest unexplained. Clone size and the V and J calls come from that table; the DNA yielded D and trimming. The sample table lists some 150,000 clones, around nine tenths of them with a count of one. Around 2.8% of the sample comes from the top ten.

Rearrangement joined TRBV5-1 to TRBJ2-2, with 7 middle bases fitting TRBD1. Sample: peripheral blood, taken on day 0 of MenACWY control vaccination. This sequence originates from an adult in good health. The CDR3 protein sequence reads: CASSLPPGQMVGELFF. The DNA reads TGCGCCAGCAGCTTGCCTCCGGGACAGATGGTCGGGGAGCTGTTTTTT.